The 21 T cell receptor beta chains listed next were all sequenced from one sample in a study of blood T cell repertoires in COVID-19. Here immunoSEQ multiplex PCR was the method, and the copy in TCRdb shows in-frame clones only, minus some. The sample records approximately 63,000 clones, roughly 89% being singletons. The sequenced material came from peripheral blood. Source of these receptors: a human donor in a cohort sampled during active COVID-19.

V gene TRBV29-1 combines with J gene TRBJ1-5; 8 nucleotides line up with TRBD1. This CDR3 has 15 residues. V was pared by 6 bases and J by 3 bases, with 10 bases of the junction left unmatched. From germline, CDR1 is SQVTM and CDR2 ANQGSEA. CDR3 amino acids: CSVTLGTGLNQPQHF. CDR3 nucleotides: TGCAGCGTCACGCTCGGGACAGGCCTCAATCAGCCCCAGCATTTT. Full variable domain (remainder filled in from reference TRBV29-1 and TRBJ1-5): SAVISQKPSRDICQRGTSLTIQCQVDSQVTMMFWYRQQPGQSLTLIATANQGSEATYESGFVIDKFPISRPNLTFSTLTVSNMSPEDSSIYLCSVTLGTGLNQPQHFGDGTRLSIL.

This chain connects TRBV30 to TRBJ2-7; the D gene is possibly TRBD1 (6 bases). Germline lookup yields CDR1 GTSNPN and CDR2 SVGIG (reference sequence). V lost 1 base and J lost 2, with 18 bases in between. The CDR3 extends over 16 amino acids. Written as DNA, the CDR3 is TGTGCCTGGAGTGATCTTTTGGACAGTGACCCCTACGAGCAGTACTTC. Its translation: CAWSDLLDSDPYEQYF.

The chain recombines TRBV19 with TRBJ1-1; 8 bases are shared with TRBD1. V trimming: 8 bases; J trimming: 3 bases; junction bases outside the gene matches: 11. The CDR3 has 15 amino acids. From germline, CDR1 is LNHDA and CDR2 SQIVND (reference sequence). The CDR3 loop reads CASFLQGAPDTEAFF. In DNA form, the CDR3 reads TGTGCCAGTTTCCTCCAGGGGGCCCCGGACACTGAAGCTTTCTTT.

This clone was counted once. The chain joins TRBV10-2 to TRBJ2-1; 8 bases are a match to TRBD1. Germline V gene data show CDR1 as WSHSY and CDR2 as SAAADI. The CDR3 has 14 amino acids. V gave up 6 bases and J gave up 1 base; unmatched junction bases: 2. CDR3 sequence reads: CASRGQASYNEQFF. The CDR3 region has the DNA TGCGCCAGCAGGGGACAGGCGTCCTACAATGAGCAGTTCTTC.

The chain employs TRBV7-9 and TRBJ2-4; TRBD1 matches at 7 bases. J gave up 5 bases and V 0 bases, and 1 base lay outside the gene matches. The CDR3 has 14 amino acids. Germline-derived CDR1 and CDR2 are SEHNR and FQNEAQ (reference sequence). The CDR3 DNA follows: TGTGCCAGCAGCTTAGCCGGGACAGAAAACATTCAGTACTTC. Translating it yields CASSLAGTENIQYF.

The rearrangement uses TRBV15 and TRBJ2-6; 9 nucleotides line up with TRBD1. Germline CDR1 LNHNV, CDR2 YYDKDF (reference sequence). The CDR3 is made up of 13 amino acids. Losses at the gene ends were 8 bases for V and 9 bases for J; bases not matched to a gene: 5. The CDR3 loop reads CATRGTGYNVLTF. As DNA, the CDR3 is TGTGCCACCCGCGGGACAGGGTACAACGTCCTGACTTTC.

This chain joins TRBV6-2 or TRBV6-3 and TRBJ2-3; 8 bases are shared with TRBD2. The V gene's germline CDR1 is MNHEY and CDR2 SVGEGT. With 4 bases clipped from V and 2 bases from J, the junction kept 2 bases outside the gene matches. The CDR3 totals 14 residues. The CDR3 DNA follows: TGTGCCAGCAGTTGGCGGGGGGCCACAGATACGCAGTATTTT. It is translated as CASSWRGATDTQYF.

The chain joins TRBV9 to TRBJ1-2; no definite D call. With 0 bases removed from V and 4 bases from J, the gap between germline ends came to 7 bases. CDR1 is SGDLS and CDR2 is YYNGEE in the germline V gene. This CDR3 has 13 amino acids. The chain's CDR3 is CASSVAHSYGYTF. The CDR3 nucleotides read TGTGCCAGCAGCGTAGCACACAGCTATGGCTACACCTTC.

This chain connects TRBV5-1 to TRBJ2-7, with D possibly being TRBD2 (6 bases). CDR3 length: 16 residues. Trimming left V 3 bases short and J 5 bases short, with 21 bases between. Germline V lookup: CDR1 SGHRS, CDR2 YFSETQ. The CDR3 sequence: CASSWGGIRVSDEQYF. DNA of the CDR3: TGCGCCAGCAGCTGGGGAGGTATCAGGGTGAGCGACGAGCAGTACTTC.

The chain has TRBV4-1 and TRBJ2-7, with 9 positions matching TRBD2. The CDR3 totals 14 residues. The germline V gene encodes CDR1 MGHRA and CDR2 YSYEKL. Trimming removed 1 base from V and 13 bases from J; junction bases left unmatched: 11. In DNA form, the CDR3 reads TGCGCCAGCAGCCAAGCGCTGCTAGCGGGACGGAGATACTTC. Translating it yields CASSQALLAGRRYF.

J is TRBJ2-7 and V is TRBV2; perhaps TRBD1 as D (5 bases). The CDR3 has 12 residues. The germline V and J ends were trimmed by 7 bases and 1 base, with 8 bases remaining between them. The germline CDR1 and CDR2 sequences are SNHLY and FYNNEI. The CDR3 nucleotides read TGTGCCAGCATAAGGGGTTCCTACGAGCAGTACTTC. Amino acid sequence: CASIRGSYEQYF.

J is TRBJ1-1 and V is TRBV11-2, with 8 bases that match TRBD1. Looked up from germline, CDR1 is SGHAT and CDR2 is FQNNGV. V shed 5 bases, J shed 4 bases, and the junction held 6 bases outside the gene matches. This CDR3 contains 14 residues. Here the CDR3 reads CASSPTGGGTEAFF. For the CDR3, the DNA is TGTGCCAGCAGCCCTACAGGGGGTGGCACTGAAGCTTTCTTT.

V usage is TRBV9 and J usage is TRBJ2-7, with a weak D call TRBD2 (6 bases). The CDR3 is 15 amino acids. The germline V gene has CDR1 SGDLS and CDR2 YYNGEE. V lost 4 bases, J lost 0 bases, and 14 bases lay in between. CDR3 nucleotide sequence: TGTGCCAGCAGCAAAACGGGACTGAGCTCCTACGAGCAGTACTTC. This gives the protein CASSKTGLSSYEQYF.

The chain recombines TRBV4-1 with TRBJ2-3, with D tentatively TRBD2 (5 bases). Trimming shortened V by 4 bases and J by 5 bases, and 28 bases separated the two germline ends. CDR1 and CDR2 (germline): MGHRA, YSYEKL. The length of the CDR3 is 19 residues. The CDR3 reads CASSRQIVGRSGLVDTQYF. DNA of the CDR3: TGCGCCAGCAGCCGCCAAATAGTAGGGCGGTCGGGATTAGTAGATACGCAGTATTTT.

The chain links TRBV7-2 to TRBJ2-1; 11 bases align to TRBD2. J was trimmed by 4 bases and V by 2 bases; bases with no gene match: 7. Germline assignment: CDR1 SGHTA and CDR2 FQGNSA. This CDR3 region has 17 residues. The CDR3 is CASSLYATSGNYNEQFF. CDR3 bases: TGTGCCAGCAGCTTATACGCGACTAGCGGGAATTACAATGAGCAGTTCTTC. The full variable domain, with the rest looked up from reference TRBV7-2 and TRBJ2-1, is GAGVSQSPSNKVTEKGKDVELRCDPISGHTALYWYRQSLGQGLEFLIYFQGNSAPDKSGLPSDRFSAERTGGSVSTLTIQRTQQEDSAVYLCASSLYATSGNYNEQFFGPGTRLTVL.

A single count supports this clone. This chain uses TRBV12-2 with TRBJ2-7; the table's D call of TRBD1 was not tested on the DNA. TRBV12-2 is labeled a pseudogene. The CDR3 has 16 residues. The CDR3 nucleotides are TGTGCAAGTCGCTTAGTGGGTAGCAGGGGGCGGTGCGAGCAGTACTTC. Its translation: CASRLVGSRGRCEQYF.

The rearrangement links TRBV5-1 to TRBJ1-2, with D perhaps TRBD1 (5 bases). In germline, CDR1 is SGHRS, CDR2 YFSETQ. This CDR3 region has 15 residues. Trimming stripped 0 bases from V and 8 bases from J, with 17 bases between. The CDR3 DNA follows: TGCGCCAGCAGCTTGGCCTCTGGAGGGGTGCGGGGCTACACCTTC. This gives the protein CASSLASGGVRGYTF.

This clone was found once. V and J are TRBV21-1 and TRBJ2-7; TRBD1, the table's D call, was not compared with the DNA. TRBV21-1 is flagged as a pseudogene. There are 13 residues in the CDR3. This chain's CDR3 is CASSRRDTYEQYF. The CDR3 DNA is TGTGCCAGCAGCAGACGGGACACTTACGAGCAGTACTTC.

The rearrangement links TRBV6-5 to TRBJ1-2, with 7 bases matching TRBD1. The CDR3 extends over 14 amino acids. Germline lookup yields CDR1 MNHEY and CDR2 SVGAGI. The J segment lost 8 bases and the V segment lost 6 bases, leaving 12 bases of the junction unmatched. The DNA for the CDR3 is TGTGCCAGCAGCACCCCGGGACAGTTCTGGGGCTACACCTTC. Amino acids: CASSTPGQFWGYTF.

The J gene is TRBJ1-5, the V gene TRBV4-1; TRBD1 agrees at 8 bases. V lost 2 bases to trimming and J lost 4 bases; unmatched junction nucleotides: 7. The CDR3 length is 16 residues. Germline V lookup: CDR1 MGHRA, CDR2 YSYEKL. The CDR3 DNA follows: TGCGCCAGCAGCCAATTCCGGCAGGGGGCAAATCAGCCCCAGCATTTT. Its translation: CASSQFRQGANQPQHF.

The chain has TRBV6-6 and TRBJ1-5; the D gene is possibly TRBD1 (6 bases). The CDR3 loop spans 14 amino acids. The germline CDR1 and CDR2 sequences are MNHNY and SVGAGI (reference sequence). The V end lost 6 bases, the J end lost 3 bases, and 12 bases lay between the germline ends. The CDR3 spells CASRPTGFNQPQHF. The CDR3 bases are TGTGCCAGCAGGCCAACAGGGTTCAATCAGCCCCAGCATTTT.